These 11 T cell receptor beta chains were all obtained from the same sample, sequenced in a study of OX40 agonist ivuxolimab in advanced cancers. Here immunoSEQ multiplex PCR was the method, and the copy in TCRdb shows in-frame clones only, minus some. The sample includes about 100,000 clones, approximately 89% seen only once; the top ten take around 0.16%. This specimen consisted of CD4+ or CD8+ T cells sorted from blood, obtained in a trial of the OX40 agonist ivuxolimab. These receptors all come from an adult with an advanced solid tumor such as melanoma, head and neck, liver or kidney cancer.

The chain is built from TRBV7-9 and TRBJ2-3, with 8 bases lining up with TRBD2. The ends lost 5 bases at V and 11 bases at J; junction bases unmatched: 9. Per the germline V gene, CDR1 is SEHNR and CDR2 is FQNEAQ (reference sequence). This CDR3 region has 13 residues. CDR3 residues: CASSRVIAGQQYF. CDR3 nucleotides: TGTGCCAGCAGCCGGGTGATAGCGGGACAGCAGTATTTT.

CDR3 sequence: CASSLAAGNSYEQYF. In nucleotides, the CDR3 is TGCGCCAGCAGCTTGGCTGCAGGGAACTCCTACGAGCAGTACTTC. The genes are TRBV5-1 and TRBJ2-7; weak D call: TRBD1 (5 bases). The length of the CDR3 is 15 residues. Germline V gene data show CDR1 as SGHRS and CDR2 as YFSETQ. Trimming removed 0 bases from V and 0 bases from J, with 10 bases in between.

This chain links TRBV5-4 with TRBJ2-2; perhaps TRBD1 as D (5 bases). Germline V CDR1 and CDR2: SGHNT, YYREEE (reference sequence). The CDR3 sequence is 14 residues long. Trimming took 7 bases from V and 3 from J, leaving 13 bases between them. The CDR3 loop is CASGDSMDTGELFF. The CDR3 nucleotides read TGTGCCAGCGGCGACAGTATGGACACCGGGGAGCTGTTTTTT.

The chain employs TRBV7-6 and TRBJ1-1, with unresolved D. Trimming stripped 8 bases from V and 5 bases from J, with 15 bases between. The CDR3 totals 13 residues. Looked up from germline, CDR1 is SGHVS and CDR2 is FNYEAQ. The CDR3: CASSGPGRTEAFF. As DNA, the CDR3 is TGTGCCAGCTCGGGTCCGGGCCGGACTGAAGCTTTCTTT.

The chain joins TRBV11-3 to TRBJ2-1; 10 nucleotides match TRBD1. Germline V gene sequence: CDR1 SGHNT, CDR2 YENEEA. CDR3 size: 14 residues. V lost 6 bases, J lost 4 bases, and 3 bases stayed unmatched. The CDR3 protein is CASSRGQGYNEQFF. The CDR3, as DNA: TGTGCCAGCAGTAGGGGACAGGGGTACAATGAGCAGTTCTTC. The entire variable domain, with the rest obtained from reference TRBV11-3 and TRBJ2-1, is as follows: EAGVVQSPRYKIIEKKQPVAFWCNPISGHNTLYWYLQNLGQGPELLIRYENEEAVDDSQLPKDRFSAERLKGVDSTLKIQPAELGDSAVYLCASSRGQGYNEQFFGPGTRLTVL.

The CDR3 here is CASSLGPSGNPYEQYF. In DNA, the CDR3 is TGTGCCAGCAGCTTGGGTCCTAGCGGGAACCCCTACGAGCAGTACTTC. J is TRBJ2-7 and V is TRBV5-6; the match to TRBD2 covers 9 bases. CDR1 and CDR2 (germline): SGHDT, YYEEEE. Losses at the gene ends were 0 bases for V and 2 bases for J; bases not matched to a gene: 6. The CDR3 extends over 16 amino acids.

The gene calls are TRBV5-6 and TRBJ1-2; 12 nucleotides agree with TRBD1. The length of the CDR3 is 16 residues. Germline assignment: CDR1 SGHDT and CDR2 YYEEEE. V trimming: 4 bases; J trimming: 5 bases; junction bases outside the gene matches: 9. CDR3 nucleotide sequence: TGTGCCAGCAGCCCCGGGACAGGGGGCGCGAGGTATGGCTACACCTTC. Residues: CASSPGTGGARYGYTF.

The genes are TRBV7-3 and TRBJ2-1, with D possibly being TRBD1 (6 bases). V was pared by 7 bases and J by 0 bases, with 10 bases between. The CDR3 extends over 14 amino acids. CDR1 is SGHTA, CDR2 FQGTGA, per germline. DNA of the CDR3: TGTGCCAGCACCTTGGACAGCTCCTACAATGAGCAGTTCTTC. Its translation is CASTLDSSYNEQFF. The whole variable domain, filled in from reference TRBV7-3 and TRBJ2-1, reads GAGVSQTPSNKVTEKGKYVELRCDPISGHTALYWYRQSLGQGPEFLIYFQGTGAADDSGLPNDRFFAVRPEGSVSTLKIQRTERGDSAVYLCASTLDSSYNEQFFGPGTRLTVL.

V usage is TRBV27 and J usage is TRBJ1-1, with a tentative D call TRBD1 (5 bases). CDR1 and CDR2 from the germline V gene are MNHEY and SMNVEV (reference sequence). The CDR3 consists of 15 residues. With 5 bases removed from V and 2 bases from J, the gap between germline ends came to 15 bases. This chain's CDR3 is CASSPGGFRNTEAFF. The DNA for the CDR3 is TGTGCCAGCAGTCCCGGGGGTTTCAGAAACACTGAAGCTTTCTTT.

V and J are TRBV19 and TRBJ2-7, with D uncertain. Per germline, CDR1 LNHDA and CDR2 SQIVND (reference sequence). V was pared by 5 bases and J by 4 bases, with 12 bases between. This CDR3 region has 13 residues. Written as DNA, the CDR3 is TGTGCCAGTAGTGAGACAAGTCGTTACGAGCAGTACTTC. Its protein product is CASSETSRYEQYF.

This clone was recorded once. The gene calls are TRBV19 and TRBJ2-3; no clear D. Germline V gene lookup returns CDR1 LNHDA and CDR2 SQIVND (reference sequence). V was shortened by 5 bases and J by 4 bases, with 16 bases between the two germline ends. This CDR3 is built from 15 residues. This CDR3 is CASSPTFPLADTQYF. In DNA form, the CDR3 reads TGTGCCAGTAGTCCAACGTTCCCGCTTGCAGATACGCAGTATTTT.